These T cell receptor beta chains were read from a single sample in a study of cytomegalovirus exposure and HLA in healthy donors. The method was immunoSEQ multiplex PCR; TCRdb's version includes in-frame clones alone and lacks a portion of them. The table lists nearly 200,000 clones, 80% to 90% of them singletons. The sequenced sample was PBMCs. The receptors were sampled from a woman aged 25 to 39 in good health and CMV-seropositive. CDR3s include the opening cysteine and the closing phenylalanine or tryptophan. Each record gives: D gene, J gene, V gene, clone size, CDR3 protein, CDR3 DNA. D genes are given only for firm matches. The size entry is marked missing in some rows and otherwise reads once, few, many or a size class.

TRBD1 | TRBJ1-3 | TRBV29-1 | - | CSVQGTGNTIYF | TGCAGCGTACAGGGGACTGGAAACACCATATATTTT
- | TRBJ1-1 | TRBV11-2 | few | CASSPQTVMNTEAFF | TGTGCCAGCAGCCCTCAGACAGTTATGAACACTGAAGCTTTCTTT
- | TRBJ2-7 | TRBV9 | - | CASSVNAGFRYEQYF | TGTGCCAGCAGCGTGAATGCCGGGTTTAGGTACGAGCAGTACTTC
TRBD2 | TRBJ2-2 | TRBV4-2 | - | CASSQVGVAGDTGELFF | TGTGCCAGCAGCCAAGTTGGGGTAGCGGGAGACACCGGGGAGCTGTTTTTT
TRBD1 | TRBJ1-4 | TRBV9 | - | CASSDGQGINEKLFF | TGTGCCAGCAGCGACGGACAGGGAATTAATGAAAAACTGTTTTTT
- | TRBJ2-2 | TRBV6-6 | - | CASSTQGLGELFF | TGTGCCAGCAGTACCCAGGGGCTGGGGGAGCTGTTTTTT
- | TRBJ1-5 | TRBV15 | - | CATSSGDIPQPQHF | TGTGCCACCAGCAGTGGGGACATCCCTCAGCCCCAGCATTTT
- | TRBJ1-1 | TRBV18 | - | CASSPRVPDTEAFF | TGTGCCAGCTCACCCAGGGTTCCGGACACTGAAGCTTTCTTT
TRBD2 | TRBJ2-1 | TRBV15 | - | CATSRDLWTSGSNEQFF | TGTGCCACCAGCAGAGATTTGTGGACTAGCGGGAGTAATGAGCAGTTCTTC
- | TRBJ1-1 | TRBV6-5 | - | CATYVMRGEAFF | TGTGCCACGTACGTGATGAGGGGGGAAGCTTTCTTT
- | TRBJ2-7 | TRBV6-6 | few | CASSYAELYEQYF | TGTGCCAGCAGTTACGCCGAGCTCTACGAGCAGTACTTC
- | TRBJ2-7 | TRBV19 | - | CASSISNLSPTEKPYEQYF | TGTGCCAGTAGTATCTCCAACCTTTCCCCGACAGAAAAACCTTACGAGCAGTACTTC
TRBD2 | TRBJ2-7 | TRBV7-6 | - | CASSPLLTAGGPGEQYF | TGTGCCAGCAGCCCCCTCTTGACGGCGGGAGGGCCTGGAGAGCAGTACTTC
- | TRBJ1-4 | TRBV4-1 | - | CASSQDWGRVGKLFF | TGCGCCAGCAGCCAAGATTGGGGCAGGGTGGGAAAACTGTTTTTT
TRBD1 | TRBJ1-1 | TRBV6-5 | - | CASSYLTGIGTEAFF | TGTGCCAGCAGTTACCTGACAGGGATCGGCACTGAAGCTTTCTTT
- | TRBJ2-5 | TRBV9 | - | CASSPFGGLETQYF | TGTGCCAGCAGTCCCTTCGGGGGGCTGGAGACCCAGTACTTC
TRBD1 | TRBJ2-3 | TRBV5-1 | - | CASSKDRAPDTQYF | TGCGCCAGCAGCAAGGACAGGGCCCCAGATACGCAGTATTTT
TRBD1 | TRBJ1-1 | TRBV29-1 | few | CSVERGPNTEAFF | TGCAGCGTTGAAAGGGGGCCCAACACTGAAGCTTTCTTT
- | TRBJ1-2 | TRBV29-1 | - | CSVVPPGANYGYTF | TGCAGCGTTGTACCCCCAGGGGCTAACTATGGCTACACCTTC
TRBD1 | TRBJ1-5 | TRBV27 | - | CASSSRRGRNQPQHF | TGTGCCAGCAGCTCACGGAGGGGGCGAAATCAGCCCCAGCATTTT
- | TRBJ2-6 | TRBV5-1 | once | CASSLASVSGANVLTF | TGCGCCAGCAGCTTGGCCTCGGTCTCTGGGGCCAACGTCCTGACTTTC
- | TRBJ2-7 | TRBV7-8 | - | CASSPEREYEQYF | TGTGCCAGCAGCCCCGAACGGGAATACGAGCAGTACTTC
TRBD1 | TRBJ2-2 | TRBV6-5 | - | CASRQLRTGPGELFF | TGTGCCAGCAGACAACTGAGGACAGGGCCCGGGGAGCTGTTTTTT
- | TRBJ1-4 | TRBV6-1 | - | CASSEDPVLTNEKLFF | TGTGCCAGCAGTGAAGATCCCGTCTTAACTAATGAAAAACTGTTTTTT
TRBD1 | TRBJ1-1 | TRBV2 | - | CASSDPGTVNTEAFF | TGTGCCAGCAGTGATCCCGGGACAGTGAACACTGAAGCTTTCTTT
- | TRBJ1-5 | TRBV6-1 | - | CASSLNREINQPQHF | TGTGCCAGCAGTTTAAATAGGGAGATCAATCAGCCCCAGCATTTT
TRBD1 | TRBJ2-6 | TRBV28 | - | CASSQNDRADGANVLTF | TGTGCCAGCAGTCAGAACGACAGGGCAGACGGGGCCAACGTCCTGACTTTC
- | TRBJ1-4 | TRBV28 | - | CASSPTYQATNEKLFF | TGTGCCAGCAGTCCCACGTATCAGGCAACTAATGAAAAACTGTTTTTT
- | TRBJ1-4 | TRBV28 | - | CASSFGGGAREKLFF | TGTGCCAGCAGTTTCGGCGGGGGCGCTAGGGAAAAACTGTTTTTT
- | TRBJ1-1 | TRBV29-1 | - | CSVVEHMNTEAFF | TGCAGCGTTGTAGAACACATGAACACTGAAGCTTTCTTT
- | TRBJ1-5 | TRBV18 | few | CASSPSGNQPQHF | TGTGCCAGCTCACCGTCAGGCAATCAGCCCCAGCATTTT
- | TRBJ2-3 | TRBV6-5 | - | CASSPAGTSTDTQYF | TGTGCCAGCAGCCCTGCCGGGACTAGCACAGATACGCAGTATTTT
TRBD1 | TRBJ1-1 | TRBV27 | - | CASKGGQGTEAFF | TGTGCCAGCAAGGGGGGACAGGGCACTGAAGCTTTCTTT
TRBD1 | TRBJ2-7 | TRBV18 | - | CASSAMGQLYEQYF | TGTGCCAGCTCAGCGATGGGACAGCTCTACGAGCAGTACTTC
TRBD1 | TRBJ1-5 | TRBV18 | - | CASSQGGVQPQHF | TGTGCCAGCTCCCAGGGGGGAGTACAGCCCCAGCATTTT
TRBD1 | TRBJ1-2 | TRBV4-2 | once | CASSRVYETGAGYTF | TGTGCCAGCAGCCGGGTCTATGAGACAGGGGCTGGCTACACCTTC
- | TRBJ2-2 | TRBV27 | - | CASKFTREAGELFF | TGTGCCAGCAAATTCACCCGGGAAGCCGGGGAGCTGTTTTTT
TRBD2 | TRBJ2-7 | TRBV2 | - | CASTLQAGGPNEQYF | TGTGCCAGCACCTTACAAGCGGGAGGGCCGAACGAGCAGTACTTC
TRBD1 | TRBJ1-5 | TRBV18 | - | CASSQDRDDQPQHF | TGTGCCAGCTCACAAGACAGGGACGATCAGCCCCAGCATTTT
TRBD1 | TRBJ1-5 | TRBV27 | - | CASSLTGRHQPQHF | TGTGCCAGCAGTTTGACAGGGCGACATCAGCCCCAGCATTTT
- | TRBJ2-2 | TRBV5-1 | - | CASSLVTEIGELFF | TGCGCCAGCAGCTTGGTAACAGAGATCGGGGAGCTGTTTTTT
- | TRBJ2-7 | TRBV5-1 | - | CASSLSPARFEQYF | TGCGCCAGCAGCTTATCCCCAGCGCGGTTCGAGCAGTACTTC
- | TRBJ2-7 | TRBV29-1 | once | CSVAWQGGSYEQYF | TGCAGCGTTGCGTGGCAGGGAGGATCCTACGAGCAGTACTTC
- | TRBJ2-1 | TRBV2 | once | CASNLVPGGQFF | TGTGCCAGCAACCTGGTCCCAGGAGGACAGTTCTTC
TRBD2 | TRBJ2-1 | TRBV2 | - | CASKGLAGVNEQFF | TGTGCCAGCAAGGGACTAGCGGGAGTGAATGAGCAGTTCTTC
- | TRBJ2-1 | TRBV5-4 | - | CASSLLRDSAIYNEQFF | TGTGCCAGCAGCTTGCTCCGGGACTCCGCGATCTACAATGAGCAGTTCTTC
TRBD1 | TRBJ2-7 | TRBV2 | few | CASSVAGGVYEQYF | TGTGCCAGCAGTGTAGCAGGGGGCGTCTACGAGCAGTACTTC
- | TRBJ2-5 | TRBV7-7 | - | CASSLRTESQETQYF | TGTGCTAGCAGCTTACGAACAGAGTCCCAAGAGACCCAGTACTTC
- | TRBJ1-2 | TRBV7-2 | - | CASSLVFRVHGYTF | TGTGCCAGCAGCTTAGTGTTTAGAGTCCATGGCTACACCTTC
- | TRBJ2-1 | TRBV5-6 | - | CASSLLNSYNEQFF | TGTGCCAGCAGCTTGCTAAACAGCTACAATGAGCAGTTCTTC
- | TRBJ1-2 | TRBV6-6 | - | CASSYGSSHYSGYTF | TGTGCCAGCAGTTACGGGAGCAGCCACTATTCTGGCTACACCTTC
TRBD1 | TRBJ2-7 | TRBV2 | - | CASSEAQGAPYEQYF | TGTGCCAGCAGTGAAGCCCAGGGGGCACCCTACGAGCAGTACTTC
TRBD2 | TRBJ2-2 | TRBV28 | - | CASSLVGRATGELFF | TGTGCCAGCAGTTTAGTCGGGAGGGCCACCGGGGAGCTGTTTTTT
- | TRBJ2-1 | TRBV27 | - | CASSYFPPTGFPFF | TGTGCCAGCAGTTATTTTCCCCCGACAGGCTTCCCGTTCTTC
TRBD1 | TRBJ2-7 | TRBV6-6 | - | CASSQRRGNYEQYF | TGTGCCAGCAGTCAGCGCAGGGGGAACTACGAGCAGTACTTC